This T cell receptor beta chain stems from a study of radiotherapy plus CTLA-4 blockade in lung cancer. Study-level background: Disease control reached more than 25%, with objective responses in approximately 20%. Study results and caveats: Expansion of tumor-derived TCR clones was observed in blood after radiotherapy plus ipilimumab.

Each patient with chemo-refractory metastatic non-small-cell lung cancer was treated with focal radiation plus CTLA-4 blockade using ipilimumab. As regards this clone: Its matching antigen is unknown.

Repertoires were generated with immunoSEQ multiplex PCR, while TCRdb's copy carries only in-frame clones and drops some. The top ten hold 6% to 8% of the sample, which has 30,000 to 35,000 clones, around 80% seen once. This receptor was taken from a human donor with non-small cell lung cancer who had stable disease on radiotherapy plus ipilimumab. The sequenced sample was peripheral blood, obtained from a patient treated with radiotherapy plus ipilimumab.

For the CDR3, the DNA is TGTGCCAGCAGGAGGGTAACTGAAGCTTTCTTT. It encodes CASRRVTEAFF. The chain recombines TRBV6-1 with TRBJ1-1; D gene uncertain. From germline, CDR1 is MNHNS and CDR2 SASEGT. This CDR3 is built from 11 residues. The ends were cut back, 6 bases at V and 5 bases at J, with 7 bases in the middle.